This TCR beta chain came from a study of tumor-infiltrating lymphocytes in primary liver carcinoma. Comment on this clonotype: Sequence at one end of the junction differs from germline and may be a read error.

Using a constant-region primer together with ProtoScript II reverse transcriptase, TCR beta cDNA was made from roughly 500 ng of total RNA. Each TCR beta library was derived from three nested multiplex PCR rounds that employed slightly modified ARM-PCR. Two initial PCR rounds of 10 to 11 cycles each paired TRBV1-TRBV30 forward primers with a C-beta reverse primer. TCRdb re-analysed the multiplex PCR reads in MiXCR, keeping a single row per CDR3 protein. This sample yields 100,000 or so distinct CDR3 sequences, of which approximately 80% are seen a single time; 15% to 20% belongs to the top ten. The CDR3 totals 15 residues. The germline V gene encodes CDR1 MGHDK and CDR2 SYGVNS. The study co-extracted DNA and RNA from 20-30 mg of unsorted bulk tissue.

The genes are TRBV25-1 and TRBJ2-2; a possible D gene is TRBD2 (5 bases). The TCR originated in a man aged 35 to 55 with primary liver carcinoma and hepatitis B virus infection. Sequenced input: liver tumor tissue from sampling region 3. Indicated subset: tumor region T3, left-lateral pole. The CDR3 DNA reads as TGTACCAGTTCAAGTAGCGTACTGAACACCGGGGAGCTGATTTTT. It translates to CTSSSSVLNTGELIF. The full variable domain, in which reference TRBV25-1 and TRBJ2-2 provide the parts outside the CDR3, is EADIYQTPRYLVIGTGKKITLECSQTMGHDKMYWYQQDPGMELHLIHYSYGVNSTEKGDLSSESTVSRIRTEHFPLTLESARPSHTSQYLCTSSSSVLNTGELIFGEGSRLTVL.